The source of this T cell receptor (beta chain) is a study of T cells after yellow fever vaccination. Study outcomes and limitations: Subsequent to the booster, the majority of primary-vaccination clones reappeared (approximately 95% CD4, 88% CD8). Just a small share of clonotypes turned up in the CD4 compartment as well as the CD8 compartment. Contaminating bulk clonotypes could be abundant in FACS-sorted repertoires.

A process of 5'RACE template switching, which added a universal primer site and UMIs, was used to make TCR cDNA. TCRdb reprocessed the 5' RACE reads with MiXCR, giving one entry per CDR3 protein. The table lists 250,000 to 300,000 distinct CDR3 sequences, approximately 12% of them singletons. This clonotype was seen ten or more times. Its antigen remains unidentified. Per the germline V gene, CDR1 is DFQATT and CDR2 is SNEGSKA (reference sequence). The V and J ends lost 0 bases and 5 bases, in that order; junction bases with no gene match: 3. CDR3 length: 13 residues. This sequence originates from a young man who received the YFV17D yellow fever vaccine. Sequencing was performed on CD4+ T cells sorted from PBMCs, taken 45 days after the yellow fever booster vaccination. The chain links TRBV20-1 to TRBJ2-7; 8 nucleotides match TRBD2. CDR3 protein: CSARDRLAHEQYF. For the CDR3, the DNA is TGCAGTGCTAGAGATAGACTAGCGCACGAGCAGTACTTC.